This is a list of T cell receptor beta chains from one sample in a study of blood T cells in healthy people across ages. TCRdb recomputed calls from the 5' RACE reads with MiXCR, one row per CDR3 protein. The sample shows about 800,000 distinct CDR3 sequences, more than 20% of them seen only once. A further study also used this sample, focusing on T cells of mothers and their children.

Sequenced sample: blood. These TCRs come from a boy between 10 and 17 years old in good health. CDR3s include the opening cysteine and the closing phenylalanine or tryptophan. The D gene is left open where the match is weak. Clone size is shown for a subset of rows, as once, few, many or a class of expanded clone.

v_gene,d_gene,abundance,j_gene,CDR3nt,CDR3aa
TRBV30,-,-,TRBJ2-5,TGTGCCTGGAGTGTCTCGGGCGGGAAGACCCAGTACTTC,CAWSVSGGKTQYF
TRBV6-2/TRBV6-3,-,-,TRBJ2-7,TGTGCCAGCAGTCTAACAGTCTCGAGCTCCTACGAGCAGTACTTC,CASSLTVSSSYEQYF
TRBV27,TRBD2,-,TRBJ2-3,TGTGCCAGCAGTTCCCTTAGCGGGAGGGACACAGATACGCAGTATTTT,CASSSLSGRDTDTQYF
TRBV29-1,TRBD1,-,TRBJ1-4,TGCAGCGTTGAAGATCTGGGACAGGCTAATGAAAAACTGTCTTTT,CSVEDLGQANEKLSF
TRBV4-3,-,few,TRBJ1-1,TGCGCCAGCAGCCAAGATCCGTATGGGGGGGCAGGGACTGAAGCTTTCTTT,CASSQDPYGGAGTEAFF
TRBV11-2,-,few,TRBJ1-4,TGTGCCAGCAGCCCTCGACGGAAGGCTAGTTCGGCAACTAATGAAAAACTGTTTTTT,CASSPRRKASSATNEKLFF
TRBV21-1,-,few,TRBJ2-4,TGTGCCAGCAGCAAACGGCCGGGCTGGGGCCTGGCCAAAAACATTCAGTACTTC,CASSKRPGWGLAKNIQYF
TRBV6-5,-,-,TRBJ2-1,TGTGCCAGCAAAGAACTACCCACTAATGAGCAGTTCTTC,CASKELPTNEQFF
TRBV28,-,-,TRBJ1-5,TGTGCCAGCAGTGAAGGGTGGAATAGCAATCAGCCCCAGCATTTT,CASSEGWNSNQPQHF
TRBV5-6,TRBD1,-,TRBJ2-7,TGTGACAGCAGCCCGGGGGTCCGGACAGGGCCCTACGAGCAGTACTTC,CDSSPGVRTGPYEQYF
TRBV10-3,-,-,TRBJ2-7,TGTGCCATCAGTGAGGGGGGGAGCAGGAGCTCCTACGAGCAGTACTTC,CAISEGGSRSSYEQYF
TRBV5-1,-,-,TRBJ2-1,TGCGCCAGCAGCTTGAACTGGTACAATGAGCAGTTCTTC,CASSLNWYNEQFF
TRBV20-1,-,-,TRBJ2-7,TGCAGTGCTAGTAAGCAGTCCTACGAGCAGTACTTC,CSASKQSYEQYF
TRBV5-4,TRBD2,-,TRBJ2-7,TGTGCCAGCAGCTTGGGGTGGCGGGGGAAATCCTACGAGCAGTACTTC,CASSLGWRGKSYEQYF
TRBV7-2,-,many,TRBJ2-7,TGTGCCAGCAGTCCGGGTCGGGCCTACGAGCAGTACTTC,CASSPGRAYEQYF
TRBV7-9,-,-,TRBJ2-7,TGTGCCAGCAGCCACAGTGTCAGCTCCTACGAGCAGTACTTC,CASSHSVSSYEQYF
TRBV7-6,-,-,TRBJ1-2,TGTGCCAGCAGCCCGAGTCCCGAACCTATCTATGGCTACACCTTC,CASSPSPEPIYGYTF
TRBV29-1,-,-,TRBJ2-2,TGCAGCGTTGTTGTCCAGTCCGGGGAGCTGTTTTTT,CSVVVQSGELFF
TRBV19,TRBD2,once,TRBJ2-3,TGTGCCGGTAGTCTAGCGGGGGGCGATACGCAGTATTTT,CAGSLAGGDTQYF
TRBV7-9,TRBD1,few,TRBJ2-7,TGTGCCAGCAGCTCCTCGACAGGGGACTCCTACGAGCAGTACTTC,CASSSSTGDSYEQYF
TRBV27,TRBD1,once,TRBJ1-1,TGTGCCAGCAGTTTACGGACAGGGGTTTTGACTGAAGCCTTCTTT,CASSLRTGVLTEAFF
TRBV3-1,-,-,TRBJ2-7,TGTGCCAGCAGCCAAGATGGCCTAGCATTCTACGAGCAGTACTTC,CASSQDGLAFYEQYF
TRBV6-5,-,few,TRBJ2-7,TGTGCCAGCAGTTACTCTGGCGGCCACCTCTCCTACGAGCAGTACTTC,CASSYSGGHLSYEQYF
TRBV7-7,TRBD2,-,TRBJ2-1,TGTGCTAGCAGCGCTAGCGGGGGAACCTACAATGAGCAGTTCTTC,CASSASGGTYNEQFF
TRBV27,-,few,TRBJ2-7,TGTGCCAGCAGTTTCGGGGTTTGGTACGAGCAGTACTTC,CASSFGVWYEQYF
TRBV6-2/TRBV6-3,-,few,TRBJ2-7,TGTGCCAGCACCCCGGGAGTACCCTACGAGCAGTACTTC,CASTPGVPYEQYF
TRBV2,-,-,TRBJ2-1,TGTGCCAGCAGCGGGACGAATGAGCAGTTCTTC,CASSGTNEQFF
TRBV7-9,-,-,TRBJ1-4,TGTGCCAGCAGCTTATCGGAGTCAACTAATGAAAAACTGTTTTTT,CASSLSESTNEKLFF
TRBV27,TRBD2,few,TRBJ2-3,TGTGCCAGCAGTTCACCGGGACTAGCGGCAGATACGCAGTATTTT,CASSSPGLAADTQYF
TRBV20-1,TRBD2,-,TRBJ2-1,TGCAGTGCTAGAGAGACTAAGAGCGGGAGGGTAATGTACAATGAGCAGTTCTTC,CSARETKSGRVMYNEQFF